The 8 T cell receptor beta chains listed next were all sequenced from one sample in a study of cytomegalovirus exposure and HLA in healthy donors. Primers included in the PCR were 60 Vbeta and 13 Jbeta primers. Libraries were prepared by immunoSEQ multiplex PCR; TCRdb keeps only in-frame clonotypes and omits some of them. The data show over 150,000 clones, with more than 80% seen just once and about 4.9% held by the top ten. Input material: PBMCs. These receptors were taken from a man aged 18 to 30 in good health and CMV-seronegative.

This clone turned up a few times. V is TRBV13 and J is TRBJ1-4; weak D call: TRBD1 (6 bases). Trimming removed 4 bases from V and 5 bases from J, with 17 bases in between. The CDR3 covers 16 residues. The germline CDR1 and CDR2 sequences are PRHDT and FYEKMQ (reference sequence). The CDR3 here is CASSWRTGPANEKLFF. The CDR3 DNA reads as TGTGCCAGCAGCTGGCGAACAGGGCCGGCGAATGAAAAACTGTTTTTT. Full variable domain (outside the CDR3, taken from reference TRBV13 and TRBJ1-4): AAGVIQSPRHLIKEKRETATLKCYPIPRHDTVYWYQQGPGQDPQFLISFYEKMQSDKGSIPDRFSAQQFSDYHSELNMSSLELGDSALYFCASSWRTGPANEKLFFGSGTQLSVL.

The CDR3: CASSRDWQHSYEQYF. DNA for the CDR3: TGTGCCAGCAGTCGTGACTGGCAGCACTCCTACGAGCAGTACTTC. The chain carries TRBV6-5 and TRBJ2-5; no firm D call. The assigned J gene may be wrong: the sequence end matches TRBJ2-7 better. Germline loops: CDR1 MNHEY, CDR2 SVGAGI. This CDR3 has 15 residues.

As DNA, the CDR3 is TGCGCCAGCAGCTGGGGACTAGCGGGTTTTGAGCAGTTCTTC. This translates into CASSWGLAGFEQFF. The chain combines TRBV5-1 with TRBJ2-1; 12 nucleotides agree with TRBD2. Germline V gene data show CDR1 as SGHRS and CDR2 as YFSETQ. The CDR3 runs to 14 residues. The junction had 4 bases not matched to a gene; V was cut back by 3 bases and J by 9 bases.

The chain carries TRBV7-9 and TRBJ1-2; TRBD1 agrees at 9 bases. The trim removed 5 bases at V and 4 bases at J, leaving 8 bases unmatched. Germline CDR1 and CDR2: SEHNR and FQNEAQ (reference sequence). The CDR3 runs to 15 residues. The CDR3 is CASSVGTGTIYGYTF. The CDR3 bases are TGTGCCAGCAGCGTAGGGACAGGGACTATCTATGGCTACACCTTC.

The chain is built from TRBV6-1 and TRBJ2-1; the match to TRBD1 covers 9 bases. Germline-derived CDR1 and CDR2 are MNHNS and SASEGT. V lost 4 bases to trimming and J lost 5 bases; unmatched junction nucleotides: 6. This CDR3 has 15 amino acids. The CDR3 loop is CASSVRDRDHNEQFF. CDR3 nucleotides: TGTGCCAGCAGTGTCCGGGACAGGGACCACAATGAGCAGTTCTTC.

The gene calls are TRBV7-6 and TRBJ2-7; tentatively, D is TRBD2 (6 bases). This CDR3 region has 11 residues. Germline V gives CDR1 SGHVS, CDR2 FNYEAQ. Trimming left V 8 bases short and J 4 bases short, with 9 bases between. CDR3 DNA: TGTGCCAGCTCGGAGGGGTACGAGCAGTACTTC. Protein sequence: CASSEGYEQYF.

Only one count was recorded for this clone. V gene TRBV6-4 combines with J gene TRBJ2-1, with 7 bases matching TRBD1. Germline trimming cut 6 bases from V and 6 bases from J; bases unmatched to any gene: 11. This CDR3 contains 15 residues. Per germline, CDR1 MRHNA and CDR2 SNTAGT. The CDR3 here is CASRKTGLVFNEQFF. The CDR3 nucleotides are TGTGCCAGCAGAAAGACAGGGTTGGTTTTCAATGAGCAGTTCTTC.

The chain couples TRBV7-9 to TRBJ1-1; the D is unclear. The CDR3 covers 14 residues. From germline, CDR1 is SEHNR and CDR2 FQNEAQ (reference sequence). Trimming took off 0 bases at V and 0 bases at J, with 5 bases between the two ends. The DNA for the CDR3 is TGTGCCAGCAGCTTAGCTCTCGTGAACACTGAAGCTTTCTTT. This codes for CASSLALVNTEAFF. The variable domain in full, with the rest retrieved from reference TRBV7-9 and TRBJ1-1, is DTGVSQNPRHKITKRGQNVTFRCDPISEHNRLYWYRQTLGQGPEFLTYFQNEAQLEKSRLLSDRFSAERPKGSFSTLEIQRTEQGDSAMYLCASSLALVNTEAFFGQGTRLTVV.